This T cell receptor (beta chain) was obtained from a study of PD-1 blockade in classical Hodgkin lymphoma. Only in-frame clones appear in the TCRdb table, and some are missing; sequencing was by immunoSEQ multiplex PCR. Of just under 100,000 clones listed, approximately 80% are singletons. The CDR3 is made up of 16 amino acids. Trimming cost V 6 bases and J 0 bases, with 17 bases left between them. CDR1 and CDR2 from the germline V gene are LNHDA and SQIVND (reference sequence). Exposure to brentuximab vedotin varied, and each patient had relapsed following autologous stem cell transplantation. V gene TRBV19 combines with J gene TRBJ1-2; D is perhaps TRBD1 (5 bases). Here the sequenced sample was peripheral blood mononuclear cells (PBMCs), taken at baseline. This TCR was recovered from a human donor with classical Hodgkin lymphoma. Here the CDR3 reads CASRAGPAGPNYGYTF. CDR3 coding DNA: TGTGCCAGTAGGGCAGGGCCGGCAGGTCCTAACTATGGCTACACCTTC.